A selection of T cell receptor beta chains follows, all from one sample in a study of identical twins. TCRdb redid the calling of the 5' RACE reads with MiXCR, one entry per CDR3 protein. Counted here are about 720,000 distinct CDR3 sequences, 18% occurring once; the ten biggest clones make up under 15%. These data also featured in a second study, about T cells expressing NK-cell markers.

The material sequenced was PBMCs. The receptor source for this set is a woman aged 18-29 years in good health. The CDR3 runs from the conserved cysteine through the conserved F or W. A D gene is named only where the DNA matches it firmly. The size of a clone is reported for some rows only, either as once, few or many, or as a class for expanded clones.

>TRBV3-1|TRBD1|TRBJ2-3|-
CASSLAGTGESDTQYF
TGTGCCAGCAGCCTAGCCGGGACAGGGGAATCAGATACGCAGTATTTT
>TRBV20-1|TRBD2|TRBJ2-5|-
CSARAWGGEETQYF
TGCAGTGCTAGAGCGTGGGGGGGAGAGGAGACCCAGTACTTC
>TRBV12-3/TRBV12-4|TRBD1|TRBJ2-2|-
CASSPRDRVTGELFF
TGTGCCAGCAGTCCCCGGGACAGGGTAACCGGGGAGCTGTTTTTT
>TRBV5-1|TRBD2|TRBJ2-3|few
CASRGGMSDTQYF
TGCGCCAGCAGGGGGGGGATGTCAGATACGCAGTATTTT
>TRBV2|-|TRBJ2-7|-
CASSVRWDYEQYF
TGTGCCAGCAGTGTCCGTTGGGACTACGAGCAGTACTTC
>TRBV12-3/TRBV12-4|TRBD1|TRBJ2-7|-
CASSLVGGMDEQYF
TGTGCCAGCAGTTTAGTAGGGGGCATGGACGAGCAGTACTTC
>TRBV6-1|-|TRBJ1-2|-
CASRETGNYGYTF
TGTGCCAGCAGGGAGACAGGAAACTATGGCTACACCTTC
>TRBV20-1|-|TRBJ2-1|-
CSATGPGNEQFF
TGCAGTGCTACCGGACCCGGCAATGAGCAGTTCTTC
>TRBV29-1|TRBD1|TRBJ2-7|-
CSVVRGPDHYEQYF
TGCAGCGTTGTTAGGGGGCCGGACCACTACGAGCAGTACTTC
>TRBV7-2|-|TRBJ2-2|few
CASSLFLVSGELFF
TGTGCCAGCAGCTTATTTCTGGTCTCCGGGGAGCTGTTTTTT
>TRBV5-1|TRBD2|TRBJ2-5|-
CASSFGSSGARETQYF
TGCGCCAGCAGCTTCGGGTCGAGCGGGGCGAGGGAGACCCAGTACTTC
>TRBV27|-|TRBJ1-1|few
CANSRKGTSEAFF
TGTGCCAATTCGAGGAAGGGTACATCTGAAGCTTTCTTT
>TRBV7-9|TRBD1|TRBJ1-2|-
CASSPSTGGNGYTF
TGTGCCAGCAGCCCCTCGACAGGGGGCAATGGCTACACCTTC
>TRBV29-1|-|TRBJ1-1|few
CSVGSRGGVGTEAFF
TGCAGCGTTGGGTCCCGCGGTGGGGTGGGCACTGAAGCTTTCTTT
>TRBV12-3/TRBV12-4|TRBD1|TRBJ1-4|many
CASSDDRGGEKLFF
TGTGCCAGCAGTGACGACAGGGGCGGTGAAAAACTGTTTTTT
>TRBV20-1|TRBD2|TRBJ2-6|-
CSARDFSGRASGANVLTF
TGCAGTGCTAGGGACTTTAGCGGGAGGGCCTCTGGGGCCAACGTCCTGACTTTC
>TRBV5-1|TRBD2|TRBJ2-1|few
CASSPWTSGTSSYNEQFF
TGCGCCAGCAGCCCCTGGACTAGCGGGACCAGCTCCTACAATGAGCAGTTCTTC
>TRBV20-1|-|TRBJ2-3|few
CSARDMGATDTQYF
TGCAGTGCTAGAGATATGGGGGCGACAGATACGCAGTATTTT
>TRBV12-3/TRBV12-4|-|TRBJ1-5|-
CASSPGGAPQHF
TGTGCCAGCAGTCCGGGTGGGGCGCCCCAGCATTTT
>TRBV9|TRBD2|TRBJ2-1|few
CASSATGTSGGYTYNEQFF
TGTGCCAGCAGCGCGACCGGGACTAGCGGGGGGTACACCTACAATGAGCAGTTCTTC
>TRBV28|-|TRBJ1-5|-
CASTQTGASGQPQHF
TGTGCCAGCACCCAGACAGGCGCTTCAGGTCAGCCCCAGCATTTT
>TRBV7-6|TRBD2|TRBJ2-1|few
CASRDLAGTPEQFF
TGTGCCAGCAGAGATTTAGCGGGAACCCCTGAGCAGTTCTTC
>TRBV5-6|-|TRBJ2-5|many
CASSLTRGGETQYF
TGTGCCAGCAGCTTGACAAGGGGCGGGGAGACCCAGTACTTC
>TRBV12-5|-|TRBJ2-7|-
CASEFPGVAEQYF
TGTGCTAGTGAGTTCCCCGGGGTCGCCGAGCAGTACTTC
>TRBV12-3/TRBV12-4|-|TRBJ2-1|few
CATREYNEQFF
TGTGCCACCCGAGAATACAATGAGCAGTTCTTC
>TRBV9|TRBD2|TRBJ2-1|-
CASSVETSGRNEQFF
TGTGCCAGCAGCGTAGAAACTAGCGGGAGGAATGAGCAGTTCTTC
>TRBV5-1|-|TRBJ2-1|many
CASSLEMGTYNEQFF
TGCGCCAGCAGCTTGGAAATGGGGACCTACAATGAGCAGTTCTTC
>TRBV6-5|-|TRBJ2-7|few
CASSYTPFWNEQYF
TGTGCCAGCAGTTATACACCCTTCTGGAACGAGCAGTACTTC
>TRBV7-9|TRBD2|TRBJ2-3|-
CASSPAGGGATDTQYF
TGTGCCAGCAGCCCGGCTGGCGGGGGGGCGACAGATACGCAGTATTTT
>TRBV25-1|TRBD2|TRBJ2-7|-
CASRKTSGRFEQYF
TGTGCCAGCAGGAAGACTAGCGGGAGATTCGAGCAGTACTTC
>TRBV7-2|-|TRBJ2-7|-
CASSSYRSYEQYF
TGTGCCAGCAGCTCCTACCGTTCCTACGAGCAGTACTTC
>TRBV5-1|-|TRBJ2-5|-
CASSAQGPETQYF
TGCGCCAGCAGCGCACAGGGACCAGAGACCCAGTACTTC
>TRBV7-9|TRBD2|TRBJ2-3|few
CASSLDETSGSTDTQYF
TGTGCCAGCAGCTTAGACGAGACTAGCGGGAGCACAGATACGCAGTATTTT
>TRBV5-5|-|TRBJ1-3|few
CASTLAGNTIYF
TGTGCCAGCACACTAGCTGGAAACACCATATATTTT
>TRBV6-5|-|TRBJ2-2|few
CASRDRGGELFF
TGTGCCAGCCGAGACCGGGGCGGGGAGCTGTTTTTT
>TRBV18|-|TRBJ2-7|-
CASSPGMGGYEQYF
TGTGCCAGCTCACCTGGGATGGGAGGCTACGAGCAGTACTTC
>TRBV5-1|TRBD1|TRBJ1-1|-
CASSLGGTRDSKKPMNTEAFF
TGCGCCAGCAGCTTGGGCGGAACTCGGGACAGCAAGAAACCCATGAACACTGAAGCTTTCTTT
>TRBV7-9|-|TRBJ1-2|few
CASRKGGERGYTF
TGTGCCAGCAGAAAAGGCGGGGAGCGGGGCTACACCTTC
>TRBV12-5|TRBD1|TRBJ2-2|-
CASGLGQDYTGELFF
TGTGCTAGTGGTTTAGGACAGGACTACACCGGGGAGCTGTTTTTT
>TRBV20-1|-|TRBJ1-4|few
CSARDVLATNEKLFF
TGCAGTGCTAGAGATGTCCTTGCAACTAATGAAAAACTGTTTTTT
>TRBV5-1|-|TRBJ2-7|-
CASSSKTGEDEQYF
TGCGCCAGCAGCTCAAAGACAGGTGAGGACGAGCAGTACTTC
>TRBV5-1|TRBD2|TRBJ2-1|-
CASSLRTSGRGNEQFF
TGCGCCAGCAGCCTCCGGACTAGCGGGAGGGGCAATGAGCAGTTCTTC
>TRBV3-1|-|TRBJ2-5|-
CASSQSDGQETQYF
TGTGCCAGCAGCCAGTCGGACGGTCAAGAGACCCAGTACTTC
>TRBV20-1|-|TRBJ1-4|few
CSAVLRGDIEKLFF
TGCAGTGCTGTTCTCAGGGGCGACATTGAAAAACTGTTTTTT
>TRBV5-5|-|TRBJ2-3|-
CASSLAEWKGTTDTQYF
TGTGCCAGCAGCTTGGCCGAGTGGAAGGGAACCACAGATACGCAGTATTTT
>TRBV12-3/TRBV12-4|-|TRBJ2-1|many
CASSRLSFLFF
TGTGCCAGCAGCCGCCTTTCGTTCTTGTTCTTC
>TRBV14|-|TRBJ2-1|few
CASSPGRGLQFF
TGTGCCAGCAGCCCCGGGCGGGGTTTGCAGTTCTTC
>TRBV6-1|-|TRBJ1-2|-
CASSAIATGTYGYTF
TGTGCCAGCAGCGCTATTGCAACAGGAACATATGGCTACACCTTC
>TRBV7-7|-|TRBJ1-1|few
CASSLEHHTEAFF
TGTGCTAGCAGCTTAGAACATCACACTGAAGCTTTCTTT
>TRBV6-1|-|TRBJ1-5|few
CASRLSANQPQHF
TGTGCCAGCAGACTCTCGGCTAATCAGCCCCAGCATTTT
>TRBV7-9|-|TRBJ2-5|few
CASSSPAQETQYF
TGTGCCAGCAGCTCCCCCGCCCAAGAGACCCAGTACTTC
>TRBV6-5|-|TRBJ2-2|-
CASSFTLGTGELFF
TGTGCCAGCAGTTTTACACTTGGCACCGGGGAGCTGTTTTTT